This is a list of T cell receptor beta chains from one sample in a study of OX40 agonist ivuxolimab in advanced cancers. Sequenced by immunoSEQ multiplex PCR; TCRdb stores in-frame clones only, minus some. The sample shows approximately 100,000 clones, 90% of them seen only once. The sample here was CD4+ or CD8+ T cells sorted from blood, taken in a trial of the OX40 agonist ivuxolimab. All receptors come from an adult with an advanced solid tumor such as melanoma, head and neck, liver or kidney cancer. The CDR3 runs from the conserved cysteine through the conserved F or W. The D gene is left open where the match is weak. Size is stated for part of the rows, as once, few or many counts, or as a class when the clone is expanded.

D gene	J gene	clone size	V gene	CDR3 DNA	CDR3 protein
NA	TRBJ2-7	NA	TRBV7-9	TGTGCCAGCAGTTTCACCGGGACCCGGGGCTACGAGCAGTACTTC	CASSFTGTRGYEQYF
TRBD1	TRBJ1-2	NA	TRBV28	TGTGCCAGCAAGACAGGGGGCGCTCATTATGGCTACACCTTT	CASKTGGAHYGYTF
NA	TRBJ1-5	NA	TRBV7-2	TGTGCCAGCAGCCTGACAGATAATCAGCCCCAGCATTTT	CASSLTDNQPQHF
NA	TRBJ2-7	NA	TRBV7-9	TGTGCCAGCAGCTTCGACGCGGCCTCGGAGCAGTACTTC	CASSFDAASEQYF
NA	TRBJ1-2	NA	TRBV11-2	TGTGCCAGCAGCTTTGCCCACGGAGGCTTCTATGGCTACACCTTC	CASSFAHGGFYGYTF
NA	TRBJ1-1	NA	TRBV7-2	TGTGCCAGCAGCTTAGCCTTAAGGGCTGAAGCTTTCTTT	CASSLALRAEAFF
TRBD1	TRBJ1-3	NA	TRBV19	TGTGCCAGTACCCCGGACAGGGGGATTGGAAACACCATATATTTT	CASTPDRGIGNTIYF
NA	TRBJ1-2	few	TRBV28	TGTGCCAGCAGTACACAGGCGCTCTATGGCTACACCTTC	CASSTQALYGYTF
NA	TRBJ2-1	once	TRBV18	TGTGCCAGCTCGCCGTCGGGGCTTCCCCTGGATGAGCAGTTCTTC	CASSPSGLPLDEQFF
NA	TRBJ2-5	NA	TRBV7-2	TGTGCCAGCAGCTTTGGCGGACAGAGACAAGAGACCCAGTACTTC	CASSFGGQRQETQYF
TRBD2	TRBJ2-3	NA	TRBV30	TGTGCCTGGAGTACTTCCGGGACTAGCTTCGTTACGCAGTATTTT	CAWSTSGTSFVTQYF
NA	TRBJ1-1	once	TRBV4-1	TGCGCCAGCAGACAGGCCGAGACTGAAGCTTTCTTT	CASRQAETEAFF
TRBD1	TRBJ1-5	NA	TRBV18	TGTGCCAGCTCACGGGACAGGGCCAATCAGCCCCAGCATTTT	CASSRDRANQPQHF
TRBD2	TRBJ2-1	once	TRBV5-4	TGTGCCAGCAGGATCCCCCTCTCTCTAGCGGGGGATCCGGATGAGCAGTTCTTC	CASRIPLSLAGDPDEQFF
NA	TRBJ2-2	NA	TRBV11-2	TGTGCCAGCAGCCCTGGGACGTGGAACACCGGGGAGCTGTTTTTT	CASSPGTWNTGELFF
NA	TRBJ1-5	NA	TRBV30	TGTGCCTGGAGTCTGGGGGTGGGGAATCAGCCCCAGCATTTT	CAWSLGVGNQPQHF
NA	TRBJ1-5	NA	TRBV30	TGTGCCTACAGGGTCGGCAATCAGCCCCAGCATTTT	CAYRVGNQPQHF
TRBD2	TRBJ2-3	NA	TRBV5-4	TGTGCCAGCAGCTTGGGGGCGGGGGGTTTCGCGGGTACGCAGTATTTT	CASSLGAGGFAGTQYF
NA	TRBJ1-2	NA	TRBV28	TGTGCCAGCAGTGTCGAGGGGGGCTACACCTTC	CASSVEGGYTF
NA	TRBJ2-1	NA	TRBV11-2	TGTGCCAGCAGCCTACCGGGGGGCCGCTACAATGAGCAGTTCTTC	CASSLPGGRYNEQFF
TRBD1	TRBJ1-1	NA	TRBV30	TGTGCCTCAGGGGGGCCGAACACTGAAGCTTTCTTT	CASGGPNTEAFF
NA	TRBJ2-7	once	TRBV12-1	TGTGCCAGCAATATCCCTCCCCCCGAGCAGTACTTC	CASNIPPPEQYF
TRBD1	TRBJ1-6	NA	TRBV7-2	TGTGCCAGCAGTCCCGGACAGGCGCTGATTTCACCCCTCCACTTT	CASSPGQALISPLHF
NA	TRBJ1-1	NA	TRBV9	TGTGCCAGCAGCCCCCCGGGAGCCCTGATTACTGAAGCTTTCTTT	CASSPPGALITEAFF
TRBD1	TRBJ2-3	NA	TRBV10-3	TGTGCCATCATGGAAGGGGGCGGTCTTAATACGCAGTATTTT	CAIMEGGGLNTQYF
NA	TRBJ2-5	NA	TRBV7-2	TGTGCCAGCAGCTTACTGTCTAGTGGGGAGACCCAGTACTTC	CASSLLSSGETQYF
NA	TRBJ2-7	NA	TRBV6-5	TGTGCCAGCAGTTACGGCAGGGAGTACGAGCAGTACTTC	CASSYGREYEQYF
NA	TRBJ1-5	NA	TRBV6-5	TGTGCCAGCAGCCTAGACAGGAACAATCAGCCCCAGCATTTT	CASSLDRNNQPQHF
NA	TRBJ1-3	NA	TRBV10-3	TGTGCCATCAGTGAGTCGGTTGGGGTCCTCTCTGGAAACACCATATATTTT	CAISESVGVLSGNTIYF